This T cell receptor (beta chain) was sequenced for a study of blood T cell repertoires in COVID-19. CDR3 length equals 13 residues. V lost 1 base and J lost 7, with 8 bases in between. The germline gives CDR1 SGHVS, CDR2 FNYEAQ. In the original analysis: Estimation of nucleated cell counts relied on the amplification of reference gene primers. Produced via immunoSEQ multiplex PCR; TCRdb's table is partial and in-frame only. V, J and clone size are those of that table, while D and trimming were read from the DNA. The data show 150,000 to 180,000 clones, 84% seen once. The material sequenced was peripheral blood. The chain carries TRBV7-6 and TRBJ1-5, with D unresolved. This sequence was found in a woman between 50 and 59 years old with acute or convalescent COVID-19. In nucleotides, the CDR3 is TGTGCCAGCAGCTTAGGTGAGGGCCAGCCCCAGCATTTT. Translated, it gives CASSLGEGQPQHF.